This T cell receptor beta chain is from a study of blood T cell repertoires in COVID-19. The protocol was immunoSEQ multiplex PCR, while the TCRdb copy is restricted to in-frame clones and leaves out a portion. This table has roughly 250,000 clones, about 88% appearing once. Germline V gene data show CDR1 as SGHNT and CDR2 as YYREEE (reference sequence). V was shortened by 4 bases and J by 0 bases, with 14 bases between the two germline ends. CDR3 length equals 15 residues. The rearrangement links TRBV5-4 to TRBJ2-7; a possible D gene is TRBD2 (5 bases). Sequencing was performed on peripheral blood. This TCR was sampled from a woman aged 35 to 49 who had recovered from COVID-19. The CDR3 DNA is TGTGCCAGCAGCCCAGGCGGGTTGAGCTCCTACGAGCAGTACTTC. It encodes CASSPGGLSSYEQYF.